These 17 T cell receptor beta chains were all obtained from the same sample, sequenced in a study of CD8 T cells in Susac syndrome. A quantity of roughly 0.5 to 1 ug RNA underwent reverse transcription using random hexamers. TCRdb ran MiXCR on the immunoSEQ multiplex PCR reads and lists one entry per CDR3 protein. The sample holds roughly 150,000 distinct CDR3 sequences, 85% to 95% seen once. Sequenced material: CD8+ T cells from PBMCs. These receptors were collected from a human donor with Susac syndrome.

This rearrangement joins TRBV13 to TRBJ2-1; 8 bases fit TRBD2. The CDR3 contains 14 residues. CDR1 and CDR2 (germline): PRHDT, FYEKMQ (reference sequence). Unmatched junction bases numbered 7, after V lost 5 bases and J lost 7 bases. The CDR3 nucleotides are TGTGCCAGCAGCACCAGCGGGAGTGATAATGAGCAGTTCTTC. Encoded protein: CASSTSGSDNEQFF.

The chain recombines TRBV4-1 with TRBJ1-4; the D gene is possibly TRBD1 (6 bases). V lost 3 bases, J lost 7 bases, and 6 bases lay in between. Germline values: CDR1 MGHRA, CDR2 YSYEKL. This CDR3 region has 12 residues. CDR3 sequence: CASSQDSEKLFF. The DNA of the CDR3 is TGCGCCAGCAGCCAGGACAGTGAAAAACTGTTTTTT.

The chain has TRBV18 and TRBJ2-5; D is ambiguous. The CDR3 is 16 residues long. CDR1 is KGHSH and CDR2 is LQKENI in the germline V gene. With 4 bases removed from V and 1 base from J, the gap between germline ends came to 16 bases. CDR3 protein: CASSRTVSTTQETQYF. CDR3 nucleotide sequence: TGTGCCAGCTCACGAACAGTTAGCACAACCCAAGAGACCCAGTACTTC.

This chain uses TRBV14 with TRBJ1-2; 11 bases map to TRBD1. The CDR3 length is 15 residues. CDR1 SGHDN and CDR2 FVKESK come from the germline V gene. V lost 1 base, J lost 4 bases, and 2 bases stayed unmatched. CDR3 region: CASSQGTGGVYGYTF. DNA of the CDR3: TGTGCCAGCAGCCAAGGGACAGGGGGCGTCTATGGCTACACCTTC.

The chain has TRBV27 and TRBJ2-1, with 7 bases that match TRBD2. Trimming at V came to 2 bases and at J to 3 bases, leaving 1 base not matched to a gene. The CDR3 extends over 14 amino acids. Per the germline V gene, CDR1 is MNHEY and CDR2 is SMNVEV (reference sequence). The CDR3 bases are TGTGCCAGCAGTTTAGCGGGGGTCTACAATGAGCAGTTCTTC. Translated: CASSLAGVYNEQFF.

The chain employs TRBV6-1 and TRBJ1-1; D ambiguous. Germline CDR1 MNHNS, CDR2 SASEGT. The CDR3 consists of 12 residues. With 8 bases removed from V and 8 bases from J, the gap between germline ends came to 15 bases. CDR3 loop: CASGLWTEEAFF. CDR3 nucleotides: TGTGCCAGCGGCCTCTGGACGGAAGAAGCTTTCTTT.

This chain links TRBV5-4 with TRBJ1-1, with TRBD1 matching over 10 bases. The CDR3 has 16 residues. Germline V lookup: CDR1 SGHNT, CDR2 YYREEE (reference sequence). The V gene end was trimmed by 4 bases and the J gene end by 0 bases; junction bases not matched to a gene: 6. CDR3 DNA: TGTGCCAGCAGCAAGGACAGGGGGGCCTTGAACACTGAAGCTTTCTTT. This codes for CASSKDRGALNTEAFF.

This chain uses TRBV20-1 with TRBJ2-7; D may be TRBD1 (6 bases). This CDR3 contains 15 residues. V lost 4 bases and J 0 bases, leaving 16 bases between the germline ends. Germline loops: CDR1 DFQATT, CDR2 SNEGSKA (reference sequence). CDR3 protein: CSANSRAGASYEQYF. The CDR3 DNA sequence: TGCAGTGCTAATTCTAGGGCAGGGGCCTCCTACGAGCAGTACTTC.

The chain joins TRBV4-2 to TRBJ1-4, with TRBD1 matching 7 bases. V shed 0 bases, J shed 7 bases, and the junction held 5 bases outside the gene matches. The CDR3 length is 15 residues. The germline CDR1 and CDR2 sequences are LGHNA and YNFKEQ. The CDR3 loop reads CASSQDKGAVEKLFF. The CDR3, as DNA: TGTGCCAGCAGCCAAGACAAGGGGGCCGTTGAAAAACTGTTTTTT.

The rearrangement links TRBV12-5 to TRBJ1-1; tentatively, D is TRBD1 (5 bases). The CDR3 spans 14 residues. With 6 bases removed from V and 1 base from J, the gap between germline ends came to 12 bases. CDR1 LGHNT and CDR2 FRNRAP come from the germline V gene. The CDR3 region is CASGTEGWNTEAFF. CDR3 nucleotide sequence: TGTGCTAGTGGGACAGAGGGGTGGAACACTGAAGCTTTCTTT.

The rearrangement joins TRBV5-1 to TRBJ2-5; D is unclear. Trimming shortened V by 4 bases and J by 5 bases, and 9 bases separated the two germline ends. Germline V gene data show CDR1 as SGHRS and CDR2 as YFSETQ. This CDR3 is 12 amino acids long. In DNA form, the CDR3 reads TGCGCCAGCAGCCCCGTTGAGGAGACCCAGTACTTC. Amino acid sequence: CASSPVEETQYF.

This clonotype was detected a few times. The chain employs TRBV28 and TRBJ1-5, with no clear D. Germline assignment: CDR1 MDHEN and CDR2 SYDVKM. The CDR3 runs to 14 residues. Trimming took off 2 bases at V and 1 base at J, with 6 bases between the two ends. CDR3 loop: CASSLRRSNQPQHF. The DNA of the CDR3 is TGTGCCAGCAGTTTAAGACGGAGCAATCAGCCCCAGCATTTT.

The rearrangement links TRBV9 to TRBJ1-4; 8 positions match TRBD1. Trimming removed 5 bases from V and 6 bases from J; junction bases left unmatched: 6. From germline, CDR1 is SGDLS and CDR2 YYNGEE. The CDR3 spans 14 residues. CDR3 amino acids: CASRGTGADEKLFF. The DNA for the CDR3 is TGTGCCAGCAGGGGGACAGGCGCCGATGAAAAACTGTTTTTT.

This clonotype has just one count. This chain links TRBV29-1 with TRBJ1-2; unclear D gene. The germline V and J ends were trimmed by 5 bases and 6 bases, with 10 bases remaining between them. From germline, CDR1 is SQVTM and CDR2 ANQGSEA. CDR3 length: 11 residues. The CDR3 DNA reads TGCAGCGTTCGATATAGGGATGGCTACACCTTC. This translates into CSVRYRDGYTF.

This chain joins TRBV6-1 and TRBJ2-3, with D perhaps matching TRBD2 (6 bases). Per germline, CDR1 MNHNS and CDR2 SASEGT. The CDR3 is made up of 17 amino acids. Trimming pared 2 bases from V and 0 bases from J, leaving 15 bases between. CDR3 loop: CASSESRGAWSTDTQYF. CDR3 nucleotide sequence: TGTGCCAGCAGTGAAAGTCGCGGGGCTTGGAGCACAGATACGCAGTATTTT.

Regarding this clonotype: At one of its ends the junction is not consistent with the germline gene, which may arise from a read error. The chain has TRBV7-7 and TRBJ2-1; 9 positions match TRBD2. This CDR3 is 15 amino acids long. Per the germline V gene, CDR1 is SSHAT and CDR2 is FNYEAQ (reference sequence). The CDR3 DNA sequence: TGTGCTAGCAGCTTAGAGCGGGGGGATTACAATGAGCAGTTCTTC. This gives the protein CASSLERGDYNEQFF.

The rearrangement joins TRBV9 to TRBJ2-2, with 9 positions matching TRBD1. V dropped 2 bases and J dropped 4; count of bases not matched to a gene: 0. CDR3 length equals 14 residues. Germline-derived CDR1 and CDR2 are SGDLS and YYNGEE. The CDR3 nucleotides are TGTGCCAGCAGCGTGACAGGGGGCACCGGGGAGCTGTTTTTT. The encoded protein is CASSVTGGTGELFF.